The T cell receptor (beta chain) under discussion was sequenced for a study of blood T cell repertoires in COVID-19. Here immunoSEQ multiplex PCR was the method, and the copy in TCRdb shows in-frame clones only, minus some. This sample has tens of thousands of clones; approximately 84% occur once, and the top ten carry around a sixth. CDR1 is LGHNA and CDR2 is YSLEER in the germline V gene. The V end lost 0 bases, the J end lost 0 bases, and 15 bases lay between the germline ends. CDR3 length equals 17 residues. The chain employs TRBV4-3 and TRBJ2-7, with D hard to call. This receptor was obtained from a man aged 65 to 85 with active COVID-19. The sequenced material came from peripheral blood. CDR3 coding DNA: TGCGCCAGCAGCCAAGATCTTGAGGCGGAGAGCTCCTACGAGCAGTACTTC. This codes for CASSQDLEAESSYEQYF.